This paragraph reports one TCR beta chain. There is no known antigen for this receptor. Per-base qualities were not stored, and no clone one base away is much larger. V is shortened by 4 bases, J by 5 bases, and the region joining them spans 23 bases. The CDR1 and CDR2 encoded by the germline V gene are LGHNA and YNFKEQ. The CDR3 has 17 amino acids, counting the end cysteine and phenylalanine. The CDR3 DNA has 51 bases and is translated from base 1. The data belong to a study of human T cells and chemical hapten exposure (dated by TCRdb to the early 2020s). For context, the study as a whole: For sensitization, 2% DPC in acetone was applied to a 2 cm by 2 cm area of upper inner arm skin. For TCR sequencing, blood came from 25 to 35 alopecia patients at anywhere from one to four time points (pre-sensitization, 2, 6 and 24 weeks). Throughout the study period of about 23 weeks, patients also received therapeutic DPC doses to the scalp every week. Patient blood was sampled pre-sensitization (week 0) and at 2, 6 and about 24 weeks after DPC sensitization. This study followed changes in the peripheral blood TCR repertoire in vivo during primary and secondary sensitization of alopecia patients to the hapten diphenylcyclopropenone (DPC). Libraries were pooled for sequencing, and variation in per-sample TCR yields was attributed mainly to small differences in library volumes within the pool. Patch testing was done on the upper back using Finn chambers containing 0.01% DPC, and results were scored after 6 days according to International Contact Dermatitis Research Group standards. The mostly female patient cohort included alopecia areata with under or over 50% scalp involvement, alopecia totalis and alopecia universalis.

Results the study describes overall, beyond this receptor: Repeated subsampling changed both the strength of the expansion versus patch-test correlation and the threshold at which that correlation became significant. Significantly more large CDR3 similarity clusters were formed by expanded TCRs than by pre-sensitization or healthy control sets, consistent with antigen-driven responses. DPC sensitization did not change the number of TCRs with a frequency above 1 in 1000, and there was no evidence of changes in global repertoire structure. Alopecia, a presumed autoimmune disease, was present in all patients, so the immune response of the patients might differ from that of healthy individuals. Patch test score correlated positively with the number of PT1 expanded TCRs, reaching significance at thresholds 8, 16 and 32 but not at 4.

Libraries were constructed by RACE. The run used a NextSeq 500. Library preparation attached unique molecular identifiers to individual cDNA molecules for quantitative, reproducible TCR counting. Both TCR alpha and TCR beta chains were sequenced from each blood RNA sample. Regarding the original processing steps: A median of approximately 100,000 TCRs per sample was observed, with a range of about 23,224 to 700,000. V, J and CDR3 annotation of the TCR reads was carried out using the Decombinator software suite. Every sample was subsampled to the same number of TCRs (28,000) for the PS versus PT1 abundance plots. Expanded TCRs were defined as absent before sensitization and observed at least eight times at the 2-week time point. TCRdb handled the public reads itself, with Q25 trimming in fastp and clone calling in MiXCR, and kept productive beta chains. Rows are unified per CDR3 protein, each entry keeping the most common DNA and genes. Clone size and V and J calls follow TCRdb, not the original study. The sample records around 250,000 distinct CDR3 sequences, approximately 8.4% of which are singletons. The ten largest clonotypes hold over 2% of the sample.

Per the publication, the time point label means: pre-sensitization, week 0. The treatment or condition label of this sample denotes: therapeutic diphenylcyclopropenone sensitization with weekly scalp DPC. Blood at each patch-test visit was drawn before the patch test was applied. To be eligible, patients had to be aged 18 to 70, diagnosed with alopecia and judged suitable for DPC therapy, while pregnant patients were excluded. Unfractionated whole blood was collected in Tempus Blood RNA tubes, and total RNA was extracted from that blood. The chain is encoded by TRBV4-2 joined to TRBJ1-1, and TRBD1 may be the D gene, going by 6 matching bases. This sequence originates from a woman aged 35 to 49 with alopecia areata. Some clones in this sample may be carry-over from other donors' samples. This material consisted of whole blood, taken in connection with sensitization to the hapten diphenylcyclopropenone (DPC). The nucleotide sequence is given as TGTGCCAGCAGCCCCCCGGGAACGGGGGGGGGCAGAACTGAAGCTTTCTTT. The encoded protein is CASSPPGTGGGRTEAFF.